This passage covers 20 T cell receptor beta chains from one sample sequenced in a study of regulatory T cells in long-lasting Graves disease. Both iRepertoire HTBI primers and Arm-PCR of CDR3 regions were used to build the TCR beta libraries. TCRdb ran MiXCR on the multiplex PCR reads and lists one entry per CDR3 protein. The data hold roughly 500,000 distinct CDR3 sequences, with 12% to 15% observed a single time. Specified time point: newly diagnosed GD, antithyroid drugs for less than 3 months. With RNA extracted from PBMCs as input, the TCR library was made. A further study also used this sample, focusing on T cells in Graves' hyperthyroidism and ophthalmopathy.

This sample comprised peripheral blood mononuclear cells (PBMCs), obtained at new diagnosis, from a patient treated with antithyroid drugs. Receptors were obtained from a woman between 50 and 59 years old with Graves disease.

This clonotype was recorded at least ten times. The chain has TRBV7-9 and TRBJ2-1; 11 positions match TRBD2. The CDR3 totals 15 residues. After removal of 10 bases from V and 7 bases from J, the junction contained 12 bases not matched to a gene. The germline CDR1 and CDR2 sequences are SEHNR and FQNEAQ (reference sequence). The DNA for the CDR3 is TGTGCCACCTCCGGACTAGCGGGTTCCTGGAATGAGCAGTTCTTC. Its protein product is CATSGLAGSWNEQFF. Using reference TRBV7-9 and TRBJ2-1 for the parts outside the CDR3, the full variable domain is DTGVSQNPRHKITKRGQNVTFRCDPISEHNRLYWYRQTLGQGPEFLTYFQNEAQLEKSRLLSDRFSAERPKGSFSTLEIQRTEQGDSAMYLCATSGLAGSWNEQFFGPGTRLTVL.

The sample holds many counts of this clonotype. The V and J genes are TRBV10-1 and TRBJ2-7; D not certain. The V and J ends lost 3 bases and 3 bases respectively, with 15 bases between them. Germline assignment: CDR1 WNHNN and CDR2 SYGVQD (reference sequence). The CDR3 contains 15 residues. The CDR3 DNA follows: TGCGCCAGCAGTGAAATGGCAGGTGGGAACTACGAGCAGTACTTC. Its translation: CASSEMAGGNYEQYF.

CDR3 residues: CASSQGHGSGNTIYF. CDR3 nucleotides: TGCGCCAGCAGCCAAGGACACGGCTCTGGAAACACCATATATTTT. J is TRBJ1-3 and V is TRBV4-1; D gene ambiguous. The CDR3 is made up of 15 amino acids. With 1 base removed from V and 0 bases from J, the gap between germline ends came to 7 bases. Germline CDR1 MGHRA, CDR2 YSYEKL.

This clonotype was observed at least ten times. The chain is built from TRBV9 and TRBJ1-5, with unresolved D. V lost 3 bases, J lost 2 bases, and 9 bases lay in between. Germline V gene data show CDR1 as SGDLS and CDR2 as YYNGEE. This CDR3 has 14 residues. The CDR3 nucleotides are TGTGCCAGCAGCGGAGGCTTGGGCAATCAGCCCCAGCATTTT. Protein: CASSGGLGNQPQHF.

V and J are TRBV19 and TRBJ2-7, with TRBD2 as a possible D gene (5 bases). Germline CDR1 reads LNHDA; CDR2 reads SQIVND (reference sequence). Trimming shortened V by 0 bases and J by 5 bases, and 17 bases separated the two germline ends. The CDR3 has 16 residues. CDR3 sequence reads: CASSIDGNSEYDEQYF. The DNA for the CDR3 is TGTGCCAGTAGTATAGATGGGAATAGCGAGTATGACGAGCAGTACTTC.

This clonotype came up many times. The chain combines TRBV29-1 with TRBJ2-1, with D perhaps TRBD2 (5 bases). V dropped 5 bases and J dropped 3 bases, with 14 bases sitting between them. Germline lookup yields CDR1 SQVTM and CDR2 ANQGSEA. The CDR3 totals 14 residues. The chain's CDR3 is CSVTPGLNYNEQFF. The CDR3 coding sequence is TGCAGCGTTACCCCCGGACTCAACTACAATGAGCAGTTCTTC.

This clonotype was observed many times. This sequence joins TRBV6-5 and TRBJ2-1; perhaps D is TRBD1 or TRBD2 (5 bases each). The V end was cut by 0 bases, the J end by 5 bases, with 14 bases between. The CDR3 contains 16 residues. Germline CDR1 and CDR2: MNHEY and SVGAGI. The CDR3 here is CASSYSMGEWNNEQFF. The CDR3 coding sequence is TGTGCCAGCAGTTACTCGATGGGGGAGTGGAACAATGAGCAGTTCTTC.

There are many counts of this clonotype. The CDR3 reads CASSQDTVRDEQFF. DNA for the CDR3: TGTGCCAGCAGCCAAGACACGGTCCGGGATGAGCAGTTCTTC. The chain recombines TRBV3-1 with TRBJ2-1; D gene uncertain. The germline V and J ends were trimmed by 0 bases and 8 bases, with 11 bases remaining between them. The CDR3 consists of 14 residues. Germline V CDR1 and CDR2: LGHDT, YNNKEL (reference sequence).

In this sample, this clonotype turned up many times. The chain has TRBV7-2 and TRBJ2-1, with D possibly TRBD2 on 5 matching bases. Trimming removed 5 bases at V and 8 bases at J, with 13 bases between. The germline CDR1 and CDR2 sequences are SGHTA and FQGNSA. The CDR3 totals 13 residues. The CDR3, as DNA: TGTGCCAGCAGCGCCGGGGATATCTATGAGCAGTTCTTC. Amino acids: CASSAGDIYEQFF.

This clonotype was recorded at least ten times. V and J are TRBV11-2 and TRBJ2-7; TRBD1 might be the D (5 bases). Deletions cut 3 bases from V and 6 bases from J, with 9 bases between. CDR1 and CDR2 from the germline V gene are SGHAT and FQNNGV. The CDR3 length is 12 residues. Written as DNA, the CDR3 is TGTGCCAGCAGCTTCCAGGGTGGCGAGCAGTACTTC. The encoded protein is CASSFQGGEQYF.

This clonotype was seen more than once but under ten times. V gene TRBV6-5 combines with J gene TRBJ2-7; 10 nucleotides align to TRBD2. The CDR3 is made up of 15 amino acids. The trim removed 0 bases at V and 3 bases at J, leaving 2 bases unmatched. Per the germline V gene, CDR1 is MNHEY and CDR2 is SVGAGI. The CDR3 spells CASSYSLAGVYEQYF. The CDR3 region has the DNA TGTGCCAGCAGTTACTCGCTAGCGGGAGTCTACGAGCAGTACTTC.

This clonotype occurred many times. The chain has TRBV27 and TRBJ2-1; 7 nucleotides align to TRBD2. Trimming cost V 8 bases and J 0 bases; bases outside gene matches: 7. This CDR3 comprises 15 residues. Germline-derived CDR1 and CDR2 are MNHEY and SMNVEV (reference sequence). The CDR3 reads CASRLLAASYNEQFF. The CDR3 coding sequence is TGTGCCAGCCGCCTCCTAGCGGCCTCCTACAATGAGCAGTTCTTC.

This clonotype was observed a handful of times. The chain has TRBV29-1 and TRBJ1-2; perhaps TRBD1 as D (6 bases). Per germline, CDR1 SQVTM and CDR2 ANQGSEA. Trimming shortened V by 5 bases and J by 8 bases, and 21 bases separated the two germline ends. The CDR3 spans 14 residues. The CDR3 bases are TGCAGCGTTTCTTCCGGCACAGGGATGGTAGGCTACACCTTC. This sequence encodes CSVSSGTGMVGYTF. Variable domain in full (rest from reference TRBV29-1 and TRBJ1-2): SAVISQKPSRDICQRGTSLTIQCQVDSQVTMMFWYRQQPGQSLTLIATANQGSEATYESGFVIDKFPISRPNLTFSTLTVSNMSPEDSSIYLCSVSSGTGMVGYTFGSGTRLTVV.

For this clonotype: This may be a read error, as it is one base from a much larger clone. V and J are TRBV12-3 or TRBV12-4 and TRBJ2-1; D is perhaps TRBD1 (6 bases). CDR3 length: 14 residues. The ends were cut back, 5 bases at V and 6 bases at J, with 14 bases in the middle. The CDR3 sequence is CASSPTTGFNEQFF. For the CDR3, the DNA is TGTGCCAGCAGTCCAACGACAGGATTCAATGAGCAGTTCTTC.

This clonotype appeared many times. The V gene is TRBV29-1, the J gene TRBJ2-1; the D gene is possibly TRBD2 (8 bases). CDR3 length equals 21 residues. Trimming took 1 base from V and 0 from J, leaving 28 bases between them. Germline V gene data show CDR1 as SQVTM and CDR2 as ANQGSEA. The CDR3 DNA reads TGCAGCGTTGAAGCGAGGGGGCTAGCGGGTCTCTCCAGAAGCTCCTACAATGAGCAGTTCTTC. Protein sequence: CSVEARGLAGLSRSSYNEQFF.

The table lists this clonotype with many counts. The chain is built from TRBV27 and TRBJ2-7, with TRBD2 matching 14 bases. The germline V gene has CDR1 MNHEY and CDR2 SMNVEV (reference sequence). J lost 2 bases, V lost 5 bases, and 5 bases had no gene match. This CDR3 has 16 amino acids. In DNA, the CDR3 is TGTGCCAGCAGTCCGGTGGGACTAGCGGGAGCCTACGAGCAGTACTTC. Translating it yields CASSPVGLAGAYEQYF.

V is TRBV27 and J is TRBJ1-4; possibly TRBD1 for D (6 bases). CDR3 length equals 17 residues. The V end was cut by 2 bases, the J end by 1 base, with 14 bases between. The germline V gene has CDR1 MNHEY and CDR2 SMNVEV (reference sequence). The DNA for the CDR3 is TGTGCCAGCAGTTTAGGGACGGACAGCCTAACTAATGAAAAACTGTTTTTT. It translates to CASSLGTDSLTNEKLFF.

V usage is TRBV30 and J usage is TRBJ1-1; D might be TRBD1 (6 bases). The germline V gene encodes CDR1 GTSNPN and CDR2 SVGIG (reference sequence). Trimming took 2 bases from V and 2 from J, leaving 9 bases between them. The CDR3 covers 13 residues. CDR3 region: CAWSKGENTEAFF. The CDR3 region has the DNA TGTGCCTGGAGTAAGGGGGAAAACACTGAAGCTTTCTTT. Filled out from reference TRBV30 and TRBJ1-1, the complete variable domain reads SQTIHQWPATLVQPVGSPLSLECTVEGTSNPNLYWYRQAAGRGLQLLFYSVGIGQISSEVPQNLSASRPQDRQFILSSKKLLLSDSGFYLCAWSKGENTEAFFGQGTRLTVV.

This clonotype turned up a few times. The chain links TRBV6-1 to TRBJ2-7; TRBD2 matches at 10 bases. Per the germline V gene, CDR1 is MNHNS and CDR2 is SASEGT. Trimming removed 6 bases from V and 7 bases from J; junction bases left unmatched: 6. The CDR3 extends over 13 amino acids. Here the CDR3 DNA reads TGTGCCAGCAGGGAGACTAGCGGGCGGGAGCAGTACTTC. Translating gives CASRETSGREQYF.

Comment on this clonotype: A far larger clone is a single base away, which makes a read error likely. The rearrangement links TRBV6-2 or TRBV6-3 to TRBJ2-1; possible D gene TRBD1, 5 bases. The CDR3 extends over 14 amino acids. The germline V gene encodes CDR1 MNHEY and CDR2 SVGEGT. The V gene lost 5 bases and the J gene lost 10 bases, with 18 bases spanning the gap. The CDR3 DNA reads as TGTGCCAGCAGTACCAGACAGTTCTCCTACGAGCAGTTCTTC. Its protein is CASSTRQFSYEQFF.